What follows are 12 T cell receptor beta chains derived from one specimen sequenced in a study of T-cell reconstitution after alpha-beta-depleted transplantation in children. Preparation of the TCRbeta library involved a method that used unique molecular identifiers. TCRdb passed the PCR reads through MiXCR, listing each CDR3 protein once. The repertoire has around 360,000 distinct CDR3 sequences, 10% of them found once; the top ten carry approximately 2.3%. Sequenced here: PBMCs from the stem cell graft donor, sampled from the stem cell graft. These receptors originate from a human donor who donated a stem cell graft to a child with acute lymphoblastic leukemia.

The chain uses TRBV10-3 and TRBJ2-4, with 9 bases fitting TRBD2. Trimming removed 5 bases from V and 0 bases from J; junction bases left unmatched: 2. This CDR3 comprises 15 residues. CDR1 is ENHRY, CDR2 SYGVKD, per germline. CDR3 nucleotide sequence: TGTGCCATCAGTCCTAGCGGGATAGCCAAAAACATTCAGTACTTC. Amino acids: CAISPSGIAKNIQYF.

The chain is built from TRBV20-1 and TRBJ2-5, with D possibly matching TRBD2 (6 bases). CDR3 size: 13 residues. Deletions cut 6 bases from V and 1 base from J, with 12 bases between. Germline V gene data show CDR1 as DFQATT and CDR2 as SNEGSKA (reference sequence). The CDR3 sequence is CSARTKFQETQYF. The CDR3 nucleotides read TGCAGTGCGAGGACTAAGTTCCAAGAGACCCAGTACTTC.

There are a few counts of this clonotype. The genes are TRBV4-1 and TRBJ2-1; 8 positions agree with TRBD2. V trimming: 1 base; J trimming: 2 bases; junction bases outside the gene matches: 7. CDR3 length equals 17 residues. CDR1 is MGHRA, CDR2 YSYEKL, per germline. The CDR3 DNA reads as TGCGCCAGCAGCCAAGCCTTAGCGGGAAGCGCCTACAATGAGCAGTTCTTC. As protein: CASSQALAGSAYNEQFF.

This clonotype has ten or more counts. The chain links TRBV3-1 to TRBJ2-1, with TRBD2 matching 13 bases. Losses at the gene ends were 4 bases for V and 4 bases for J; bases not matched to a gene: 10. Germline V gene data show CDR1 as LGHDT and CDR2 as YNNKEL (reference sequence). This CDR3 contains 18 residues. In nucleotides, the CDR3 is TGTGCCAGCAGCCGGGACCGGACTAGCGGGGGAAGATACAATGAGCAGTTCTTC. Its translation is CASSRDRTSGGRYNEQFF.

J is TRBJ1-3 and V is TRBV20-1; D not certain. The CDR3 has 14 amino acids. Deletions cut 6 bases from V and 2 bases from J, with 14 bases between. CDR1 is DFQATT and CDR2 is SNEGSKA in the germline V gene (reference sequence). As DNA, the CDR3 is TGCAGTGCCCAGAGGAGGGCAGCTGGAAACACCATATATTTT. It encodes CSAQRRAAGNTIYF.

Only a few counts were recorded for this clonotype. This rearrangement joins TRBV7-2 to TRBJ2-3; no clear D gene. The V end was cut by 3 bases, the J end by 4 bases, with 14 bases between. The germline V gene encodes CDR1 SGHTA and CDR2 FQGNSA. The CDR3 totals 15 residues. The CDR3 sequence is CASSFEAALPDTQYF. Here the CDR3 DNA reads TGTGCCAGCAGCTTTGAGGCGGCGTTACCAGATACGCAGTATTTT.

Many counts were recorded for this clonotype. J is TRBJ2-7 and V is TRBV20-1; 8 bases are a match to TRBD1. CDR1 and CDR2 (germline): DFQATT, SNEGSKA (reference sequence). This CDR3 has 12 residues. V trimming: 6 bases; J trimming: 3 bases; junction bases outside the gene matches: 4. CDR3 DNA: TGCAGTGCGGCCGGACAGGGCTACGAGCAGTACTTC. Translation: CSAAGQGYEQYF.

The sample holds a few counts of this clonotype. V is TRBV9 and J is TRBJ2-3, with D perhaps matching TRBD1 (5 bases). V was trimmed by 2 bases and J by 1 base, leaving 11 bases between them. The CDR3 runs to 15 residues. The germline V gene has CDR1 SGDLS and CDR2 YYNGEE. CDR3 residues: CASSVVGRGTDTQYF. The CDR3, as DNA: TGTGCCAGCAGCGTGGTGGGGCGCGGCACAGATACGCAGTATTTT.

The chain has TRBV12-3 or TRBV12-4 and TRBJ1-1, with a possible D match to TRBD1 (6 bases). The CDR3 length is 15 residues. The V and J ends lost 2 bases and 3 bases respectively, with 13 bases between them. The CDR3 coding sequence is TGTGCCAGCAGTTTAAGGGACAACCTTTACACTGAAGCTTTCTTT. Its protein product is CASSLRDNLYTEAFF.

This clonotype showed up many times. The chain employs TRBV4-1 and TRBJ2-7, with D uncertain. Germline loops: CDR1 MGHRA, CDR2 YSYEKL. The CDR3 loop spans 13 amino acids. V was pared by 4 bases and J by 0 bases, with 7 bases between. The CDR3 sequence is CASSLESSYEQYF. The CDR3 DNA reads as TGCGCCAGCAGCCTAGAAAGCTCCTACGAGCAGTACTTC.

The sample holds a few counts of this clonotype. This chain connects TRBV2 to TRBJ2-5, with 9 bases that match TRBD1. CDR1 is SNHLY and CDR2 is FYNNEI in the germline V gene. This CDR3 region has 13 residues. Losses at the gene ends were 4 bases for V and 5 bases for J; bases not matched to a gene: 2. This chain's CDR3 is CASSGDRVETQYF. The CDR3 nucleotides are TGTGCCAGCAGTGGGGACAGGGTTGAGACCCAGTACTTC.

This clonotype has more than one count but fewer than ten. The rearrangement joins TRBV5-1 to TRBJ2-7; D might be TRBD1 or TRBD2, each matching 5 bases. This CDR3 contains 14 residues. CDR1 is SGHRS and CDR2 is YFSETQ in the germline V gene. Trimming left V 0 bases short and J 6 bases short, with 13 bases between. The chain's CDR3 is CASSLAGAPSEQYF. The DNA of the CDR3 is TGCGCCAGCAGCTTGGCCGGGGCTCCCAGCGAGCAGTACTTC.